The text below deals with one TCR beta chain. Its target is unknown. The authors loaded approximately 220 ng DNA, around 30,000 T cell genomes, into sorted-subset replicate PCRs. Generated by immunoSEQ multiplex PCR, the TCRdb table keeps only in-frame clones and is missing some. The sample includes roughly 2.2 million clones, just under 95% of them seen just once. This record belongs to a study of shared clonotypes between healthy human individuals. The study's findings and limits: Among the subsets, naive ones generally showed larger estimated richness than memory ones.

V shed 2 bases and J 5 bases; nucleotides not matched to a gene: 6. Germline V gene lookup returns CDR1 SGHTA and CDR2 FQGTGA. There are 15 residues in the CDR3. Sequencing was carried out using naive CD4+ T cells from PBMCs. Subset described: CD45RA+ positively selected. The chain is built from TRBV7-3 and TRBJ2-1; 7 bases map to TRBD2. The clonotype was recovered from a man aged 18 to 30 in good health. Some clones in this sample may be carry-over from other donors' samples. CDR3 coding DNA: TGTGCCAGCAGCTTAGGGGCGGGAGCCCACAATGAGCAGTTCTTC. It translates to CASSLGAGAHNEQFF.